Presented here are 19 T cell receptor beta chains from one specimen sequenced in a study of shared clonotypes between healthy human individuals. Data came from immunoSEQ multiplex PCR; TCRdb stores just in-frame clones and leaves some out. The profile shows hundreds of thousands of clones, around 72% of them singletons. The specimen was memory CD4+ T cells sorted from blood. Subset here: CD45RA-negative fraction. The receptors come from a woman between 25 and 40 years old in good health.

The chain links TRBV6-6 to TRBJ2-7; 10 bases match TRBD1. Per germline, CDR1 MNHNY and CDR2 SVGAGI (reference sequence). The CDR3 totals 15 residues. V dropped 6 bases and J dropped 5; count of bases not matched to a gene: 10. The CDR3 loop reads CASRKTGTGVHEQYF. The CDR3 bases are TGTGCCAGCAGGAAGACCGGGACAGGGGTCCACGAGCAGTACTTC.

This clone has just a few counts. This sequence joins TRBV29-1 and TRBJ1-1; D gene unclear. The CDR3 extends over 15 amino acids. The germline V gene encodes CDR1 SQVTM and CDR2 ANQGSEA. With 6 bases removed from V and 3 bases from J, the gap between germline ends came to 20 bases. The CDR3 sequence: CSVSPPSKGYTEAFF. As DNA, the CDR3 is TGCAGCGTGAGTCCTCCGTCAAAGGGATACACTGAAGCTTTCTTT.

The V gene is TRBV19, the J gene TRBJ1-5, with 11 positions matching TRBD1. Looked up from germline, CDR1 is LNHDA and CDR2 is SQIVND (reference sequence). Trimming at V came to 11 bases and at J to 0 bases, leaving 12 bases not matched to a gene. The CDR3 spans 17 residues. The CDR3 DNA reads TGTGCCCCCAGGCCAGGACAGGGGGCGCCTAGCAATCAGCCCCAGCATTTT. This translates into CAPRPGQGAPSNQPQHF.

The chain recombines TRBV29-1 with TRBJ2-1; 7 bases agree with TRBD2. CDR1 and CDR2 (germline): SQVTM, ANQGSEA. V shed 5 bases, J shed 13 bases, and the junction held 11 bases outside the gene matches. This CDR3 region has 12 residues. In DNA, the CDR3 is TGCAGCGTTTCGGGGGGAAAAGCGGATCAGTTCTTC. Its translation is CSVSGGKADQFF.

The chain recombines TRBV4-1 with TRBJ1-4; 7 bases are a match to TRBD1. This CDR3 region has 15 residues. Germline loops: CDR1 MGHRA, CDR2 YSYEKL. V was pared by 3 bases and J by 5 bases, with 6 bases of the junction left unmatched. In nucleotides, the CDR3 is TGCGCCAGCAGCCAGAAACAGGGGTCGAATGAAAAACTGTTTTTT. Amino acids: CASSQKQGSNEKLFF.

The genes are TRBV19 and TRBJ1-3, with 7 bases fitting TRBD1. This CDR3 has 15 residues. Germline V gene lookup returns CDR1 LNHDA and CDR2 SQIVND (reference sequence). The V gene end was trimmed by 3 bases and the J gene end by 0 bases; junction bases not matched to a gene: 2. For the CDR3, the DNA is TGTGCCAGTAGTATGGGACAGAGCTCTGGAAACACCATATATTTT. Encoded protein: CASSMGQSSGNTIYF.

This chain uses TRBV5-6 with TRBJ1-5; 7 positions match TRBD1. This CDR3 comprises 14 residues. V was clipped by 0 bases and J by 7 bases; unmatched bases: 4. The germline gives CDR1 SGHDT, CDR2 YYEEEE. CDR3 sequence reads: CASSLGQGVQPQHF. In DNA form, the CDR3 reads TGTGCCAGCAGCTTGGGACAGGGAGTCCAGCCCCAGCATTTT.

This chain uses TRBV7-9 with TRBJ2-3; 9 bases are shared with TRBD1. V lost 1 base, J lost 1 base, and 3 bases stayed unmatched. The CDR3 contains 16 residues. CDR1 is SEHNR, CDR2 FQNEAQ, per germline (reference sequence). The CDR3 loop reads CASSLVGQGRTDTQYF. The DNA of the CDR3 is TGTGCCAGCAGCTTAGTCGGACAGGGGCGCACAGATACGCAGTATTTT. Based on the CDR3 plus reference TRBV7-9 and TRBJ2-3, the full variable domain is DTGVSQNPRHKITKRGQNVTFRCDPISEHNRLYWYRQTLGQGPEFLTYFQNEAQLEKSRLLSDRFSAERPKGSFSTLEIQRTEQGDSAMYLCASSLVGQGRTDTQYFGPGTRLTVL.

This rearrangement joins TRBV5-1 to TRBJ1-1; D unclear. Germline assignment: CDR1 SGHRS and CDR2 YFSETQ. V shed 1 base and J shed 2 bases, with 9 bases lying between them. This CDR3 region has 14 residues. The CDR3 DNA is TGCGCCAGCAGCTTGTTGGCGACCAACACTGAAGCTTTCTTT. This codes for CASSLLATNTEAFF.

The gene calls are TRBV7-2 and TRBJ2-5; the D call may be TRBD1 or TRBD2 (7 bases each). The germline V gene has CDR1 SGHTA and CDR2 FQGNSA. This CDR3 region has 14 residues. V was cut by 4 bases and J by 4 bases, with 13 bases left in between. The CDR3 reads CASSSRGEGETQYF. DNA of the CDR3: TGTGCCAGCAGCTCCAGGGGGGAGGGAGAGACCCAGTACTTC.

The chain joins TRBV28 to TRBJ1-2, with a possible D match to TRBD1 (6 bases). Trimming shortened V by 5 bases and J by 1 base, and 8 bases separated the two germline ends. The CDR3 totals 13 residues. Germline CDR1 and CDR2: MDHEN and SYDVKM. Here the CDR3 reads CASSQGNNYGYTF. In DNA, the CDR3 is TGTGCCAGCAGTCAGGGGAATAACTATGGCTACACCTTC.

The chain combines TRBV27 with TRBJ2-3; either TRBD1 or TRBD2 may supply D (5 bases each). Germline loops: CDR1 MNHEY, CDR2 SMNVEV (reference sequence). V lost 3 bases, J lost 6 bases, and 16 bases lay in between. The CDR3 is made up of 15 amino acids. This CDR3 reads CASSFLGTHADTQYF. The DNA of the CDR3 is TGTGCCAGCAGTTTTCTCGGGACGCACGCGGATACGCAGTATTTT.

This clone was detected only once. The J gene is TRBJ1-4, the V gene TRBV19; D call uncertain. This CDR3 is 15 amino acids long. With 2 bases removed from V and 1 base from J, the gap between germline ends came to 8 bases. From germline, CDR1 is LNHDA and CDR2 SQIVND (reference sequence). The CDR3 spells CASSIMRGTNEKLFF. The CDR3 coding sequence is TGTGCCAGTAGTATAATGCGGGGAACTAATGAAAAACTGTTTTTT.

The CDR3 bases are TGTGCCAGCAATCCAAGGCCACTACCCTCGGATACGCAGTATTTT. This sequence encodes CASNPRPLPSDTQYF. This chain connects TRBV6-6 to TRBJ2-3; the D is unclear. Germline V gives CDR1 MNHNY, CDR2 SVGAGI (reference sequence). The CDR3 sequence is 15 residues long. Trimming shortened V by 7 bases and J by 6 bases, and 20 bases separated the two germline ends.

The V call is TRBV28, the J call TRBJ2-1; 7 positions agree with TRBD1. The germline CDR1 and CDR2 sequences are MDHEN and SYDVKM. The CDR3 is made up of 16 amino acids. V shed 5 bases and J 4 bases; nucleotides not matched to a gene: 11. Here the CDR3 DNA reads TGTGCCAGCAGTCTGTACGGACAGGCGAGATACAATGAGCAGTTCTTC. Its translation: CASSLYGQARYNEQFF.

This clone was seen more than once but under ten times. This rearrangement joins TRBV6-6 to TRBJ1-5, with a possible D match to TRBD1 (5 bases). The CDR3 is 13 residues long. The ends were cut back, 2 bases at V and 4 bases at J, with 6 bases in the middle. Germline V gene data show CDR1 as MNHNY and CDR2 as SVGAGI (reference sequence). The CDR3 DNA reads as TGTGCCAGCAGTTACGGGGGTAATCAGCCCCAGCATTTT. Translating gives CASSYGGNQPQHF.

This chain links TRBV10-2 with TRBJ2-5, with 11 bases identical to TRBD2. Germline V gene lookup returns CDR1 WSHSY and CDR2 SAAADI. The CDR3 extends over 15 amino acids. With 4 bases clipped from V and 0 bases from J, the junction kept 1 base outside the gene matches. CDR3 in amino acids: CASSGTSGYQETQYF. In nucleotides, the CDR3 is TGCGCCAGCAGTGGGACTAGCGGGTACCAAGAGACCCAGTACTTC.

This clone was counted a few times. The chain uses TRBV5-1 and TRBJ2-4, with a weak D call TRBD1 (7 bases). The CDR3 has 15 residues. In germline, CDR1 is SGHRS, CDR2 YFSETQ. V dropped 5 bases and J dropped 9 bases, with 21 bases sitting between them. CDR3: CASRDSDRVGGIQYF. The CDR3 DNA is TGCGCCAGCAGAGACTCCGACAGGGTCGGGGGCATTCAGTACTTC.

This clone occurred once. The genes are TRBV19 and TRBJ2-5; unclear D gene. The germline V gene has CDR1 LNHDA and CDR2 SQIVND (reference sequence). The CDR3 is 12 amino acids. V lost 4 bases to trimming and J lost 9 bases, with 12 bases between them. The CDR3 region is CASSRPGLPQYF. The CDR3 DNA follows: TGTGCCAGTAGTAGACCCGGCCTACCCCAGTACTTC. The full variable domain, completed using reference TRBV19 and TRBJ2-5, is DGGITQSPKYLFRKEGQNVTLSCEQNLNHDAMYWYRQDPGQGLRLIYYSQIVNDFQKGDIAEGYSVSREKKESFPLTVTSAQKNPTAFYLCASSRPGLPQYFGPGTRLLVL.